This TCR beta chain was retrieved from a study of blood T cell repertoires in COVID-19. V dropped 5 bases and J dropped 3 bases, with 10 bases sitting between them. The CDR3 spans 13 residues. Looked up from germline, CDR1 is KGHSH and CDR2 is LQKENI. Authors' processing steps: The authors estimated nucleated cell counts from reference gene primer amplification. Data came from immunoSEQ multiplex PCR; TCRdb stores just in-frame clones and leaves some out. The DNA was the basis for D and trimming; V, J and clone size are from that table. The table lists some 100,000 clones, roughly 87% of them singletons.

The source is a woman of 80 years or more with active COVID-19. Sequencing was carried out using peripheral blood. This sequence joins TRBV18 and TRBJ1-1; D not certain. CDR3 nucleotide sequence: TGTGCCAGCTCATCCAACAGAGACACTGAAGCTTTCTTT. Translation: CASSSNRDTEAFF.